Listed below are T cell receptor beta chains from one sample, sequenced in a study of molecular identifiers for immune sequencing clone quantification. TCRdb re-derived calls from the PCR reads in MiXCR, one entry per CDR3 protein. The sample consists of 62,000 or so distinct CDR3 sequences, around a sixth of them appearing once. The specimen sequenced was naive CD8+ T cells from blood, with Jurkat cell RNA spiked in. The receptors stem from a human donor in good health. Some libraries in this study had Jurkat cell RNA spiked in. Both conserved end residues are part of each CDR3. Fields, in order: CDR3 protein, CDR3 DNA, J gene, V gene, D gene, clone size. The D gene is left open where the match is weak. The size of a clone is reported for some rows only, either as once, few or many, or as a class for expanded clones.

cdr3_aa: CASSQDNEQGRYEQYF; cdr3_nt: TGCGCCAGCAGCCAAGATAACGAACAGGGGCGATACGAGCAGTACTTC; j_call: TRBJ2-7; v_call: TRBV4-3; d_call: TRBD1; clone_size: many
cdr3_aa: CASSQIYEQYF; cdr3_nt: TGTGCCAGCAGCCAGATTTACGAGCAGTACTTC; j_call: TRBJ2-7; v_call: TRBV3-1; d_call: NA; clone_size: many
cdr3_aa: CASSDRGFAYEQYF; cdr3_nt: TGTGCCAGCAGTGATCGGGGGTTCGCCTACGAGCAGTACTTC; j_call: TRBJ2-7; v_call: TRBV2; d_call: NA; clone_size: few
cdr3_aa: CASKMGIAQETQYF; cdr3_nt: TGCGCCAGCAAAATGGGGATCGCACAAGAGACCCAGTACTTC; j_call: TRBJ2-5; v_call: TRBV10-2; d_call: NA; clone_size: many
cdr3_aa: CAISDVGGIEQYF; cdr3_nt: TGTGCCATCAGTGATGTAGGGGGGATCGAGCAGTACTTC; j_call: TRBJ2-7; v_call: TRBV10-3; d_call: NA; clone_size: many
cdr3_aa: CATSVSSGEQFF; cdr3_nt: TGTGCCACCAGTGTGTCTAGCGGTGAGCAGTTCTTC; j_call: TRBJ2-1; v_call: TRBV24-1; d_call: TRBD2; clone_size: few
cdr3_aa: CASSLIMEADEQYF; cdr3_nt: TGTGCCAGCAGCTTAATTATGGAGGCGGACGAGCAGTACTTC; j_call: TRBJ2-7; v_call: TRBV7-6; d_call: NA; clone_size: many
cdr3_aa: CASSPTGGQGWSEQYF; cdr3_nt: TGTGCCAGCAGTCCAACGGGGGGACAGGGGTGGTCCGAGCAGTACTTC; j_call: TRBJ2-7; v_call: TRBV27; d_call: TRBD1; clone_size: NA
cdr3_aa: CSARGPGDDSGNTIYF; cdr3_nt: TGCAGTGCTAGAGGCCCGGGGGACGACTCTGGAAACACCATATATTTT; j_call: TRBJ1-3; v_call: TRBV20-1; d_call: NA; clone_size: many
cdr3_aa: CASSPPGTTYEQYF; cdr3_nt: TGTGCCAGCAGCCCCCCCGGGACTACCTACGAGCAGTACTTC; j_call: TRBJ2-7; v_call: TRBV7-9; d_call: TRBD2; clone_size: many
cdr3_aa: CASSFSQNYGYTF; cdr3_nt: TGTGCCAGCAGTTTTTCGCAGAACTATGGCTACACCTTC; j_call: TRBJ1-2; v_call: TRBV27; d_call: NA; clone_size: many
cdr3_aa: CAILAGGEQYF; cdr3_nt: TGTGCCATCCTAGCTGGGGGCGAGCAGTACTTC; j_call: TRBJ2-7; v_call: TRBV15; d_call: NA; clone_size: few
cdr3_aa: CASSDGPALFF; cdr3_nt: TGTGCCAGCAGCGACGGCCCAGCCCTTTTTTTC; j_call: TRBJ2-7; v_call: TRBV7-8; d_call: NA; clone_size: many
cdr3_aa: CSVVYSENTEAFF; cdr3_nt: TGCAGCGTTGTCTACTCTGAGAACACTGAAGCTTTCTTT; j_call: TRBJ1-1; v_call: TRBV29-1; d_call: NA; clone_size: many